This T cell receptor beta chain appears in the sequencing data of a study of OX40 agonist ivuxolimab in advanced cancers. Overall study context: Intravenous ivuxolimab was administered to patients every 2 weeks at 0.01 to 10 mg/kg. Whole-study findings and limits: It was not determined which antigens were specifically recognized by the peripheral T cells that had undergone clonal expansion.

After removal of 1 base from V and 12 bases from J, the junction contained 7 bases not matched to a gene. Germline-derived CDR1 and CDR2 are LNHDA and SQIVND (reference sequence). There are 15 residues in the CDR3. Assay used: immunoSEQ multiplex PCR; TCRdb lists only in-frame clones, some missing. This repertoire shows roughly 110,000 clones, 80% to 95% found once; its top ten account for roughly 1.2%. About this clone itself: The antigen remains undetermined.

This rearrangement joins TRBV19 to TRBJ2-1; 12 bases align to TRBD2. The sample was CD4+ or CD8+ T cells sorted from blood, taken in a trial of the OX40 agonist ivuxolimab. The TCR originated in an adult with an advanced solid tumor such as melanoma, head and neck, liver or kidney cancer. CDR3 sequence: CASSIVLAGGPAQFF. Written as DNA, the CDR3 is TGTGCCAGTAGTATAGTTCTAGCGGGAGGGCCGGCGCAGTTCTTC.